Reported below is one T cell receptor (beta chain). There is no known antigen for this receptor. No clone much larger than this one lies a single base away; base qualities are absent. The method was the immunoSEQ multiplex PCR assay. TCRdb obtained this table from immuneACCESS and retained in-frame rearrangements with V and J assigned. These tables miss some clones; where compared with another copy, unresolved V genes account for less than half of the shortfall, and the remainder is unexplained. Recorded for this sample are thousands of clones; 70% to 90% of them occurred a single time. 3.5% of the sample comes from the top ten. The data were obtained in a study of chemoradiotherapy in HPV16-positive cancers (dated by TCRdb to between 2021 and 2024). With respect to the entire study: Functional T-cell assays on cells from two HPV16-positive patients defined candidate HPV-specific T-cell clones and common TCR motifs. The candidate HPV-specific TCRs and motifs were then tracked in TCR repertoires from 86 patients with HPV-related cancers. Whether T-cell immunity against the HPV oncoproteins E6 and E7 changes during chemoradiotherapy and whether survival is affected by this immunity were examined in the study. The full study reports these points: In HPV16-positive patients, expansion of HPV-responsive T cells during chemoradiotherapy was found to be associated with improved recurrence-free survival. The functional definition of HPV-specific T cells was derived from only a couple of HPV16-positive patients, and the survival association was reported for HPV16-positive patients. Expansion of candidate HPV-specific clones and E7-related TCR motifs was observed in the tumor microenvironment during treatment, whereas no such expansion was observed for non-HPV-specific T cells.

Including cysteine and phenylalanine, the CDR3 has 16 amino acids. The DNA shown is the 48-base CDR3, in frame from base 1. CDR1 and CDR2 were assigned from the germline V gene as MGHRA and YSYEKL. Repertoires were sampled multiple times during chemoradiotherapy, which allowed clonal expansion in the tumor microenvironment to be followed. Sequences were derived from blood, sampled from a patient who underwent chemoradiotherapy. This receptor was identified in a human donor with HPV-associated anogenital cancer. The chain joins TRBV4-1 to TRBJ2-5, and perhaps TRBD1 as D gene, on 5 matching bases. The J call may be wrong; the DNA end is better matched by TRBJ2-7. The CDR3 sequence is CASSPHGTDSPYEQYF. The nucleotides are TGCGCCAGCAGCCCACATGGAACCGACAGTCCCTACGAGCAGTACTTC.